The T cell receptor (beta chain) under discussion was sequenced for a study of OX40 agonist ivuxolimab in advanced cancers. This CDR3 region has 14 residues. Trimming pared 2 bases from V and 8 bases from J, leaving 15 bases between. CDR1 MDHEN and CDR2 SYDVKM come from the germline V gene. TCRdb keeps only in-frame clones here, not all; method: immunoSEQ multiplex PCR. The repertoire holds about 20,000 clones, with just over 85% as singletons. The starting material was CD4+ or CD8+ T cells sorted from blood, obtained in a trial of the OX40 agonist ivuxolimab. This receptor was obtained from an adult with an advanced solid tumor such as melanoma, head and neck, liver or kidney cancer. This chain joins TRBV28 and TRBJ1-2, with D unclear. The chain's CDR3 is CASSLNPSSGGYTF. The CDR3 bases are TGTGCCAGCAGTTTAAACCCAAGTAGCGGAGGCTACACCTTC.